These 29 T cell receptor beta chains originate from one sample sequenced in a study of T cells in Graves' hyperthyroidism and ophthalmopathy. TCR beta CDR3 region amplification was performed from RNA transcripts. The HTBI primer set drove a first-round RT-PCR of the TCR CDR3. TCRdb re-derived calls from the multiplex PCR reads in MiXCR, one entry per CDR3 protein. The sample includes a few hundred thousand distinct CDR3 sequences, around 15% of them seen just once. The material sequenced was blood. These receptors all stem from a woman aged 45-65 years with Graves' hyperthyroidism that later progressed to Graves' ophthalmopathy.

The table lists this clonotype with many counts. The V gene is TRBV12-3 or TRBV12-4, the J gene TRBJ2-1; no firm D call. This CDR3 has 13 residues. Trimming shortened V by 7 bases and J by 10 bases, and 17 bases separated the two germline ends. The chain's CDR3 is CASTSTPAWEQFF. In DNA form, the CDR3 reads TGTGCCAGCACCTCGACCCCGGCGTGGGAGCAGTTCTTC.

This clonotype was detected many times. J is TRBJ1-5 and V is TRBV5-1; a weak D match, TRBD1 (5 bases). The CDR3 extends over 13 amino acids. The germline V gene encodes CDR1 SGHRS and CDR2 YFSETQ. Trimming removed 4 bases from V and 6 bases from J, with 11 bases in between. CDR3 loop: CASSPFGGQPQHF. CDR3 DNA: TGCGCCAGCAGCCCCTTTGGGGGTCAGCCCCAGCATTTT. Drawing the rest from reference TRBV5-1 and TRBJ1-5, the complete variable domain is KAGVTQTPRYLIKTRGQQVTLSCSPISGHRSVSWYQQTPGQGLQFLFEYFSETQRNKGNFPGRFSGRQFSNSRSEMNVSTLELGDSALYLCASSPFGGQPQHFGDGTRLSIL.

The table lists this clonotype with many counts. CDR3 in amino acids: CSARDTLASGRDNEQFF. CDR3 coding DNA: TGCAGTGCTAGAGATACTCTCGCTAGCGGGAGGGACAATGAGCAGTTCTTC. The chain is built from TRBV20-1 and TRBJ2-1, with TRBD2 identical over 12 bases. V lost 0 bases, J lost 5 bases, and 8 bases stayed unmatched. CDR3 size: 17 residues. From germline, CDR1 is DFQATT and CDR2 SNEGSKA (reference sequence).

This clonotype was picked up many times. V is TRBV15 and J is TRBJ2-1; D assignment may be TRBD1 or TRBD2 (5 bases each). Per the germline V gene, CDR1 is LNHNV and CDR2 is YYDKDF (reference sequence). The CDR3 is 13 amino acids. The V end lost 4 bases, the J end lost 7 bases, and 11 bases lay between the germline ends. The DNA for the CDR3 is TGTGCCACCAGCACCCCGGGACGGAATGAGCAGTTCTTC. Translated, it gives CATSTPGRNEQFF. The complete variable domain, with remaining parts taken from reference TRBV15 and TRBJ2-1, reads DAMVIQNPRYQVTQFGKPVTLSCSQTLNHNVMYWYQQKSSQAPKLLFHYYDKDFNNEADTPDNFQSRRPNTSFCFLDIRSPGLGDTAMYLCATSTPGRNEQFFGPGTRLTVL.

This clonotype has at least ten counts. The gene calls are TRBV5-5 and TRBJ2-3; D gene ambiguous. The CDR3 has 15 amino acids. The germline V gene encodes CDR1 SGHKS and CDR2 YYEKEE (reference sequence). V shed 4 bases and J shed 3 bases, with 15 bases lying between them. The CDR3 nucleotides are TGTGCCAGCAGCCAAAGACAAGGTGGGACAGATACGCAGTATTTT. Translated, it gives CASSQRQGGTDTQYF.

This clonotype was picked up many times. The gene calls are TRBV28 and TRBJ1-2, with D uncertain. Germline loops: CDR1 MDHEN, CDR2 SYDVKM. The CDR3 is 11 amino acids. The ends were cut back, 8 bases at V and 3 bases at J, with 7 bases in the middle. As DNA, the CDR3 is TGTGCCAGCGGGGAAGACTATGGCTACACCTTC. Amino acids: CASGEDYGYTF.

This clonotype has a handful of counts. The chain combines TRBV15 with TRBJ2-1; 7 nucleotides match TRBD2. V dropped 5 bases and J dropped 7; count of bases not matched to a gene: 11. Germline loops: CDR1 LNHNV, CDR2 YYDKDF (reference sequence). The CDR3 is made up of 15 amino acids. CDR3 loop: CATSPAGASANEQFF. CDR3 sequence (DNA): TGTGCCACCAGCCCGGCGGGAGCCTCGGCAAATGAGCAGTTCTTC. The full variable domain, with the rest looked up from reference TRBV15 and TRBJ2-1, is DAMVIQNPRYQVTQFGKPVTLSCSQTLNHNVMYWYQQKSSQAPKLLFHYYDKDFNNEADTPDNFQSRRPNTSFCFLDIRSPGLGDTAMYLCATSPAGASANEQFFGPGTRLTVL.

At least ten counts were recorded for this clonotype. The rearrangement joins TRBV6-1 to TRBJ2-5, with TRBD1 matching over 9 bases. Germline values: CDR1 MNHNS, CDR2 SASEGT. The CDR3 runs 18 residues. With V trimmed by 4 bases and J by 5 bases, 17 bases remained unmatched. The CDR3 DNA reads TGTGCCAGCAGTGCTAAGACAGGGGGAATAAGAAAGGGGGAGACCCAGTACTTC. It is translated as CASSAKTGGIRKGETQYF.

This clonotype was seen at least ten times. This chain uses TRBV28 with TRBJ1-2; D may be TRBD1 (6 bases). This CDR3 has 11 amino acids. The V end lost 10 bases, the J end lost 2 bases, and 8 bases lay between the germline ends. Germline CDR1 reads MDHEN; CDR2 reads SYDVKM. CDR3 coding DNA: TGTGCCACTACAGGGAACTATGGCTACACCTTC. Translation gives CATTGNYGYTF.

This clonotype came up a few times. V is TRBV20-1 and J is TRBJ1-6, with a tentative D call TRBD1 (5 bases). Germline V gives CDR1 DFQATT, CDR2 SNEGSKA (reference sequence). The CDR3 consists of 16 residues. Trimming shortened V by 1 base and J by 9 bases, and 19 bases separated the two germline ends. The CDR3 sequence: CSARGEGGGVGSPLHF. The CDR3 nucleotides read TGCAGTGCTAGAGGTGAGGGCGGAGGGGTCGGTTCACCCCTCCACTTT.

This clonotype was counted between two and nine times. CDR3 region: CASSSTSGGELVYGYTF. CDR3 DNA: TGTGCCAGCAGCTCCACCAGCGGGGGCGAGTTAGTCTATGGCTACACCTTC. The chain couples TRBV7-9 to TRBJ1-2, with a possible D match to TRBD1 (6 bases). The CDR3 consists of 17 residues. Germline-derived CDR1 and CDR2 are SEHNR and FQNEAQ (reference sequence). Trimming pared 4 bases from V and 4 bases from J, leaving 22 bases between.

This clonotype came up many times. V and J are TRBV3-1 and TRBJ2-1; TRBD1 matches 9 bases. This CDR3 is built from 14 residues. Trimming cost V 6 bases and J 5 bases; bases outside gene matches: 5. Germline V gene lookup returns CDR1 LGHDT and CDR2 YNNKEL (reference sequence). The CDR3 DNA follows: TGTGCCAGCAGTCCAGGGACAGGGCACAATGAGCAGTTCTTC. Translation: CASSPGTGHNEQFF.

The chain uses TRBV5-5 and TRBJ1-2; D is uncertain. The CDR3 is 11 amino acids. V dropped 5 bases and J dropped 8 bases, with 10 bases sitting between them. Germline values: CDR1 SGHKS, CDR2 YYEKEE (reference sequence). The CDR3 nucleotides are TGTGCCAGCAGTCGGCTTTCCGGCTACACCTTC. The encoded protein is CASSRLSGYTF.

The chain has TRBV20-1 and TRBJ2-1; 15 bases are shared with TRBD2. The CDR3 totals 17 residues. J was trimmed by 4 bases and V by 1 base; bases with no gene match: 5. CDR1 and CDR2 (germline): DFQATT, SNEGSKA (reference sequence). The CDR3 nucleotides read TGCAGTGCTAGAGCCCCGGGACTAGCGGGAGGTTACAATGAGCAGTTCTTC. Translating gives CSARAPGLAGGYNEQFF.

The V and J genes are TRBV20-1 and TRBJ2-2; 8 nucleotides line up with TRBD2. In germline, CDR1 is DFQATT, CDR2 SNEGSKA (reference sequence). This CDR3 comprises 14 residues. V shed 4 bases, J shed 6 bases, and the junction held 7 bases outside the gene matches. CDR3 residues: CSANRREDPGELFF. Written as DNA, the CDR3 is TGCAGTGCTAACCGGCGGGAGGACCCCGGGGAGCTGTTTTTT.

This chain uses TRBV28 with TRBJ2-7, with D tentatively TRBD1 or TRBD2 (6 bases each). Trimming left V 7 bases short and J 3 bases short, with 16 bases between. The length of the CDR3 is 14 residues. Germline values: CDR1 MDHEN, CDR2 SYDVKM. The CDR3 is CASIGIGGYYEQYF. Written as DNA, the CDR3 is TGTGCCAGCATAGGGATCGGGGGCTACTACGAGCAGTACTTC.

The chain carries TRBV20-1 and TRBJ1-2, with D unclear. This CDR3 has 15 amino acids. Deletions cut 6 bases from V and 4 bases from J, with 21 bases between. CDR1 and CDR2 (germline): DFQATT, SNEGSKA (reference sequence). The CDR3 here is CSAPKGSRHFYGYTF. CDR3 DNA sequence: TGCAGTGCCCCGAAGGGTAGCCGTCACTTCTATGGCTACACCTTC.

This clonotype was recorded at least ten times. The rearrangement links TRBV7-2 to TRBJ1-1, with D hard to call. The V and J ends lost 3 bases and 7 bases respectively, with 12 bases between them. CDR3 length: 13 amino acids. From germline, CDR1 is SGHTA and CDR2 FQGNSA. CDR3 region: CASSFGPNFEAFF. The CDR3 coding sequence is TGTGCCAGCAGCTTCGGGCCTAATTTTGAAGCTTTCTTT.

This clonotype was recorded a few times. V usage is TRBV9 and J usage is TRBJ2-1, with 8 bases lining up with TRBD2. The CDR3 sequence is 15 residues long. The germline V gene encodes CDR1 SGDLS and CDR2 YYNGEE. Trimming at V came to 4 bases and at J to 3 bases, leaving 6 bases not matched to a gene. In DNA form, the CDR3 reads TGTGCCAGCAGCAAACTAGCGGATTTCTACAATGAGCAGTTCTTC. Amino acids: CASSKLADFYNEQFF.

This clonotype has at least ten counts. The CDR3 sequence: CASSTTGGSYEQYF. CDR3 DNA sequence: TGTGCCAGCAGTACCACAGGGGGGTCCTACGAGCAGTACTTC. The chain joins TRBV28 to TRBJ2-7, with 8 nucleotides matching TRBD1. V lost 5 bases to trimming and J lost 1 base; unmatched junction nucleotides: 4. The CDR3 sequence is 14 residues long. The germline gives CDR1 MDHEN, CDR2 SYDVKM.

This clonotype was counted many times. V gene TRBV30 combines with J gene TRBJ1-2; D is ambiguous. The ends were cut back, 1 base at V and 4 bases at J, with 10 bases in the middle. The CDR3 has 13 residues. From germline, CDR1 is GTSNPN and CDR2 SVGIG (reference sequence). The CDR3 reads CAWSAQRFYGYTF. The CDR3 DNA sequence: TGTGCCTGGAGTGCTCAACGGTTCTATGGCTACACCTTC. Variable domain in full (rest from reference TRBV30 and TRBJ1-2): SQTIHQWPATLVQPVGSPLSLECTVEGTSNPNLYWYRQAAGRGLQLLFYSVGIGQISSEVPQNLSASRPQDRQFILSSKKLLLSDSGFYLCAWSAQRFYGYTFGSGTRLTVV.

This clonotype was detected ten times or more. This rearrangement joins TRBV28 to TRBJ2-7, with D perhaps matching TRBD1 or TRBD2 (6 bases each). V was pared by 3 bases and J by 4 bases, with 19 bases between. The germline CDR1 and CDR2 sequences are MDHEN and SYDVKM. This CDR3 has 16 amino acids. The CDR3 coding sequence is TGTGCCAGCAGTTTGCTTACCCGTCGAGGGGGGTACGAGCAGTACTTC. Residues: CASSLLTRRGGYEQYF.

This clonotype was counted many times. The V gene is TRBV28, the J gene TRBJ2-2, with D uncertain. V lost 4 bases and J 4 bases, leaving 13 bases between the germline ends. Germline V lookup: CDR1 MDHEN, CDR2 SYDVKM. The CDR3 loop spans 15 amino acids. CDR3 in DNA: TGTGCCAGCAGTTCGTCCAGGTCGATCACCGGGGAGCTGTTTTTT. Translating it yields CASSSSRSITGELFF.

This clonotype has ten or more counts. The chain employs TRBV28 and TRBJ1-2; 7 bases align to TRBD1. The CDR3 extends over 14 amino acids. V lost 4 bases, J lost 3 bases, and 5 bases stayed unmatched. In germline, CDR1 is MDHEN, CDR2 SYDVKM. Written as DNA, the CDR3 is TGTGCCAGCAGTTCTACCCAGGGGGACTATGGCTACACCTTC. Amino acids: CASSSTQGDYGYTF.

This clonotype was seen at least ten times. The V call is TRBV14, the J call TRBJ1-1, with no clear D. CDR3 length: 12 amino acids. V was cut by 3 bases and J by 3 bases, with 5 bases left in between. CDR1 and CDR2 (germline): SGHDN, FVKESK. The CDR3 here is CASSHGYTEAFF. CDR3 in DNA: TGTGCCAGCAGCCACGGTTACACTGAAGCTTTCTTT.

This clonotype came up many times. This chain links TRBV6-1 with TRBJ1-2, with TRBD1 matching over 10 bases. CDR1 and CDR2 (germline): MNHNS, SASEGT. Germline trimming cut 3 bases from V and 8 bases from J; bases unmatched to any gene: 18. The CDR3 has 18 amino acids. Here the CDR3 reads CASSEGGDRGSRPYGYTF. CDR3 bases: TGTGCCAGCAGTGAGGGAGGGGACAGGGGTTCGCGTCCTTACGGCTACACCTTC.

This clonotype was counted ten times or more. V gene TRBV12-3 or TRBV12-4 combines with J gene TRBJ1-2; no definite D call. Trimming removed 5 bases from V and 3 bases from J, with 16 bases in between. The CDR3 contains 15 residues. The CDR3 nucleotides read TGTGCCAGCAGTACTAAGGCCGGGTCGTACTATGGCTACACCTTC. Amino acid sequence: CASSTKAGSYYGYTF.

This clonotype was detected only a few times. The rearrangement uses TRBV7-2 and TRBJ2-3, with D perhaps matching TRBD2 (6 bases). Trimming shortened V by 4 bases and J by 2 bases, and 13 bases separated the two germline ends. This CDR3 has 15 amino acids. CDR1 is SGHTA, CDR2 FQGNSA, per germline. This CDR3 is CASSSDYLSTDTQYF. Written as DNA, the CDR3 is TGTGCCAGCAGCTCGGACTACCTCTCCACAGATACGCAGTATTTT.

The genes are TRBV3-1 and TRBJ2-3; D not resolved. Germline CDR1 and CDR2: LGHDT and YNNKEL (reference sequence). CDR3 size: 12 residues. Trimming took 8 bases from V and 8 from J, leaving 14 bases between them. The CDR3 DNA is TGTGCCAGCGGCACCTTCAGTAGTACGCAGTATTTT. This codes for CASGTFSSTQYF.